This is a list of T cell receptor beta chains from one sample in a study of T cells in Graves' hyperthyroidism and ophthalmopathy. TCRdb itself ran the multiplex PCR reads through MiXCR, one entry per CDR3 protein. The table includes about 600,000 distinct CDR3 sequences, 14% detected once. Sequenced sample: blood. The origin of the receptors is a woman aged 18-29 years with Graves' ophthalmopathy. The CDR3 runs from the conserved cysteine through the conserved F or W. A D gene is named only where the DNA matches it firmly. Size tells how often a clone was seen (once, few, many) or the class of an expanded clone, and some rows leave it out.

d_call j_call v_call clone_size cdr3_nt cdr3_aa
. TRBJ2-2 TRBV11-3 few TGTGCCAGCAGCTTAGTTACAGGATTGAACACCGGGGAGCTGTTTTTT CASSLVTGLNTGELFF
TRBD2 TRBJ2-1 TRBV5-1 few TGCGCCAGCAGCTTGGTAGCGGGAGGGCTTATTTACAATGAGCAGTTCTTC CASSLVAGGLIYNEQFF
TRBD2 TRBJ2-7 TRBV2 many TGTGCCAGCAGTCCTTCTAGCGGGGCCCCATACGAGCAGTACTTC CASSPSSGAPYEQYF
TRBD1 TRBJ2-5 TRBV11-3 many TGTGCCAGCAGCTTCTCCGGGACAGGGAGGGAAGAGACCCAGTACTTC CASSFSGTGREETQYF
. TRBJ2-3 TRBV7-6 few TGTGCCAGCAGCTTATCTACGGGGGGCGATACGCAGTATTTT CASSLSTGGDTQYF
TRBD2 TRBJ2-1 TRBV6-2/TRBV6-3 many TGTGCCAGCAGACGACTAGCGGGAGCGGGAGTCCATGAGCAGTTCTTC CASRRLAGAGVHEQFF
. TRBJ2-3 TRBV12-3/TRBV12-4 many TGTGCCAGCAGTTTTGTAGGCACAGATACGCAGTATTTT CASSFVGTDTQYF
. TRBJ2-3 TRBV5-4 many TGTGCCAGCAGTGCCATGGCGGGGACCACAGATACGCAGTATTTT CASSAMAGTTDTQYF
. TRBJ1-2 TRBV14 many TGTGCCAGCAGCCCCTCGGTCGGCGGACGGTATGGCTACACCTTC CASSPSVGGRYGYTF
. TRBJ2-1 TRBV9 . TGTGCCAGCAGCGGGAGGGCCTACAATGAGCAGTTCTTC CASSGRAYNEQFF
. TRBJ1-5 TRBV20-1 many TGCAGTGCCAAGAACAGGGCTGCGGGTCAGCCCCAGCATTTT CSAKNRAAGQPQHF
. TRBJ2-2 TRBV7-9 few TGTGCCAGCAGCGGGGACCTTAACACCGGGGAGCTGTTTTTT CASSGDLNTGELFF
. TRBJ1-6 TRBV2 few TGTGCCAGCAGTGCCGAGACGAATTCACCCCTCCACTTT CASSAETNSPLHF
. TRBJ2-7 TRBV30 many TGTGCCTGGACTCCTGGGACCTACGAGCAGTACTTC CAWTPGTYEQYF
. TRBJ2-5 TRBV11-2 . TGTGCCAGCAGCTTACTCCGAGTCGTAGAGGCCCAGTACTTC CASSLLRVVEAQYF
TRBD1 TRBJ2-1 TRBV7-2 many TGTGCCAGCAGCCGAACCACAGGGGGCTACAATGAGCAGTTCTTC CASSRTTGGYNEQFF
. TRBJ2-2 TRBV6-1 many TGTGCCAGCAGTGAAAATATCGGGGAGCTGTTTTTT CASSENIGELFF
TRBD1 TRBJ1-5 TRBV24-1 many TGTGCCACCAGTGGGAGGACAGGGGGCGTCAATCAGCCCCAGCATTTT CATSGRTGGVNQPQHF
. TRBJ2-1 TRBV19 many TGTGCCAGTAGTATATCAGGGATGGGAGTGAGGAATGAGCAGTTCTTC CASSISGMGVRNEQFF
. TRBJ1-5 TRBV20-1 few TGCAGTGCTAGCAATAGCAATCAGCCCCAGCATTTT CSASNSNQPQHF
TRBD1 TRBJ2-1 TRBV12-3/TRBV12-4 many TGTGCCAGCAGTTTCCCGGGACAGGGAAGCGATGAGCAGTTCTTC CASSFPGQGSDEQFF
. TRBJ2-7 TRBV7-9 many TGTGCCAGCAGCTTAGCGGCGGACTCCTACGAGCAGTACTTC CASSLAADSYEQYF
TRBD1 TRBJ2-4 TRBV28 . TGTGCCAGCAGTCATCGTACAGGGGTCAAAAACATTCAGTACTTC CASSHRTGVKNIQYF
. TRBJ1-5 TRBV6-1 many TGTGCCAGCAGTGAAGCTCCCCCGGGTAGCGCGGGCAATCAGCCCCAGCATTTT CASSEAPPGSAGNQPQHF
. TRBJ2-7 TRBV12-3/TRBV12-4 many TGTGCCAGCAGTGGGGCCACGGCCCCCTACGAGCAGTACTTC CASSGATAPYEQYF
. TRBJ1-1 TRBV5-1 many TGCGCCAGCACCCTCGATGTGAGTGGGGTGGGAAACACTGAAGCTTTCTTT CASTLDVSGVGNTEAFF
. TRBJ1-2 TRBV12-3/TRBV12-4 . TGTGCCAGCAGTCCTAGGGAGTTGGGTGGCTACACCTTC CASSPRELGGYTF
. TRBJ2-7 TRBV6-5 few TGTGCCAGCAGTTACTCGGTCAGCTCCTACGAGCAGTACTTC CASSYSVSSYEQYF
TRBD2 TRBJ2-7 TRBV30 few TGTGCCTGGAGCGATCCCGGGCTAGCGGGAGGGTGGGGCTCCTACGAGCAGTACTTC CAWSDPGLAGGWGSYEQYF
. TRBJ1-4 TRBV24-1 many TGTGCCACCAGTGACAGGTTGGGAGAAAAACTGTTTTTT CATSDRLGEKLFF
. TRBJ2-5 TRBV24-1 many TGTGCCACCAGTGATTATACGGGACTTACACAAGAGACCCAGTACTTC CATSDYTGLTQETQYF
. TRBJ2-7 TRBV12-3/TRBV12-4 many TGTGCCAGCAGTCCCCCTGGGGTTAATCCCACCTACTACGAGCAGTACTTC CASSPPGVNPTYYEQYF
. TRBJ1-2 TRBV7-9 . TGTGCCAGCAGGCTCGGGGCAGGGGATGGCTACACCTTC CASRLGAGDGYTF
TRBD1 TRBJ2-1 TRBV28 many TGTGCCAGCAGTTCTCAGGGGGACGCTTACAATGAGCAGTTCTTC CASSSQGDAYNEQFF
. TRBJ2-7 TRBV11-3 . TGTGCCAGTAGTATAAGTACGGGACGGATGATCTACGAGCAGTACTTC CASSISTGRMIYEQYF
. TRBJ1-3 TRBV7-2 . TGTGCCAGCAGCTTAGGGGGGGGGAGGCATTGGAGAAACACCATATATTTT CASSLGGGRHWRNTIYF
. TRBJ2-5 TRBV11-3 many TGTGCCAGCAGCCTTCCCCCGGGACCACAATACTTC CASSLPPGPQYF
. TRBJ1-2 TRBV7-3 many TGTGCCAGCAGCCCCCGGGCAGGGAGGAACTATGGCTACACCTTC CASSPRAGRNYGYTF
TRBD1 TRBJ2-7 TRBV27 many TGTGCCAGCAGTTACGAGGGGGCTGCCCCCTACGAGCAGTACTTC CASSYEGAAPYEQYF
. TRBJ1-4 TRBV7-2 many TGTGCCAGCAGCTTCCTCCTTTGGGCGTCTAATGAAAAACTGTTTTTT CASSFLLWASNEKLFF
. TRBJ1-4 TRBV7-6 . TGTGCCAGCAAAACCGGGGCGGGAACTAATGAAAAACTGTTTTTT CASKTGAGTNEKLFF
. TRBJ2-7 TRBV4-3 once TGCGCCAGCAGCCAAGACAACTTCGCGGGTTACGAGCAGTACTTC CASSQDNFAGYEQYF
TRBD2 TRBJ2-2 TRBV6-1 many TGTGCCAGCAGTTTCCGACTAGCGGGAACCGGGGAGCTGTTTTTT CASSFRLAGTGELFF
TRBD1 TRBJ2-7 TRBV2 . TGTGCCAGCAGCTGGGGACAGGGGGCAATCTACGAGCAGTACTTC CASSWGQGAIYEQYF
. TRBJ2-3 TRBV7-9 . TGTGCCCGCAGCTCAGTACCTCCGCCGGACACAGATACGCAGTATTTT CARSSVPPPDTDTQYF
. TRBJ1-4 TRBV30 . TGTGCCTGGGGAGCAGCTGGGAGCTCTAATGAAAAACTGTTTTTT CAWGAAGSSNEKLFF
. TRBJ1-5 TRBV7-9 many TGTGCCAGCAGCTTAGTCGGGGGAAGGCAGCCCCAGCATTTT CASSLVGGRQPQHF
. TRBJ2-7 TRBV10-3 many TGTGCCATCAGGATCGGGACAAAGACCGAGCAGTACTTC CAIRIGTKTEQYF
. TRBJ2-7 TRBV19 . TGTGCCAGTAGTATAAGGTGGAGTATTTTACAGGGTTACGAGCAGTACTTC CASSIRWSILQGYEQYF
TRBD1 TRBJ1-2 TRBV7-9 few TGTGCCAGCAGCTCACGTTACAGGGGGAACACCTTC CASSSRYRGNTF
TRBD2 TRBJ2-1 TRBV20-1 many TGCAGTGCTAGTCGGAGCGGGATAAGCTCCTACAATGAGCAGTTCTTC CSASRSGISSYNEQFF
. TRBJ1-2 TRBV9 few TGTGCCAGCAGCGTAGGAAACCTATACTATGGCTACACCTTC CASSVGNLYYGYTF
. TRBJ1-2 TRBV7-2 . TGTGCCAGCAGCTTATCGTTCGGCTACACCTTC CASSLSFGYTF
. TRBJ2-5 TRBV7-3 . TGTGCCAGCTCGCGCCGGGTGAGGGAGACCCAGTACTTC CASSRRVRETQYF